The T cell receptor (beta chain) described here comes from a study of blood T cell repertoires in COVID-19. For the study at large: Samples came from the United States, Italy and Spain, spanning acute and convalescent COVID-19.

CDR3 length: 15 amino acids. Germline V gene lookup returns CDR1 LNHDA and CDR2 SQIVND (reference sequence). With 3 bases removed from V and 1 base from J, the gap between germline ends came to 10 bases. Method: immunoSEQ multiplex PCR; TCRdb's copy keeps in-frame clones and lacks some. Of hundreds of thousands of clones listed, 70% to 90% are singletons. The J gene is TRBJ1-5, the V gene TRBV19; tentatively, D is TRBD1 (6 bases). The receptor was derived from a man aged 35 to 55 with acute or convalescent COVID-19. Sequencing was performed on peripheral blood. This CDR3 reads CASSIRQASNQPQHF. Here the CDR3 DNA reads TGTGCCAGTAGTATTAGACAGGCAAGCAATCAGCCCCAGCATTTT.